The next 26 T cell receptor beta chains were all read from a single sample in a study of vaccination effects on CD4 cells after COVID-19. Subsequent to less than eleven days of culture, CD4+ T cells were isolated. The vaccine given was either BNT162b2 or mRNA-1273, in two doses. For these receptors, no antigen is known. TCRdb's copy holds only in-frame clones and misses some; the assay was immunoSEQ multiplex PCR. The profile shows over 45,000 clones, about three quarters of them singletons. Sequences were derived from CD4+ T cells from PBMCs cultured without peptide, sampled after COVID-19 vaccination. The receptor set was obtained from a human donor who received a COVID-19 vaccine.

This clone has ten or more counts. For the CDR3, the DNA is TGCAGTGCTACAGGCGCCAATGAGCAGTTCTTC. The encoded protein is CSATGANEQFF. The J gene is TRBJ2-1, the V gene TRBV20-1, with D unclear. V dropped 4 bases and J dropped 6 bases, with 7 bases sitting between them. From germline, CDR1 is DFQATT and CDR2 SNEGSKA (reference sequence). CDR3 length: 11 residues.

The rearrangement links TRBV5-4 to TRBJ2-3; D call uncertain. V dropped 0 bases and J dropped 6 bases, with 14 bases sitting between them. There are 15 residues in the CDR3. Germline values: CDR1 SGHNT, CDR2 YYREEE (reference sequence). The CDR3 loop reads CASSLGSTPGDTQYF. The CDR3 nucleotides are TGTGCCAGCAGCTTGGGGTCAACGCCCGGCGATACGCAGTATTTT.

The chain recombines TRBV10-2 with TRBJ1-1, with D hard to call. The V gene's germline CDR1 is WSHSY and CDR2 SAAADI. The CDR3 sequence is 16 residues long. The V gene lost 10 bases and the J gene lost 1 base, with 22 bases spanning the gap. CDR3 sequence: CATSWAGNYRNTEAFF. CDR3 DNA sequence: TGCGCCACCTCATGGGCGGGGAACTACAGGAACACTGAAGCTTTCTTT.

The chain combines TRBV2 with TRBJ2-3; D is uncertain. CDR3 length: 12 amino acids. The V gene's germline CDR1 is SNHLY and CDR2 FYNNEI. V was trimmed by 9 bases and J by 1 base, leaving 8 bases between them. The CDR3 bases are TGTGCCAGTGCCCCCCGCACAGATACGCAGTATTTT. It translates to CASAPRTDTQYF.

The V and J genes are TRBV18 and TRBJ1-3, with D uncertain. This CDR3 contains 16 residues. Germline V gene sequence: CDR1 KGHSH, CDR2 LQKENI. Deletions cut 5 bases from V and 0 bases from J, with 14 bases between. The CDR3 region has the DNA TGTGCCAGCTCAGAGACCCTTTTACCCTCTGGAAACACCATATATTTT. This gives the protein CASSETLLPSGNTIYF. Based on the CDR3 plus reference TRBV18 and TRBJ1-3, the full variable domain is NAGVMQNPRHLVRRRGQEARLRCSPMKGHSHVYWYRQLPEEGLKFMVYLQKENIIDESGMPKERFSAEFPKEGPSILRIQQVVRGDSAAYFCASSETLLPSGNTIYFGEGSWLTVV.

This chain joins TRBV2 and TRBJ2-5; D ambiguous. Germline values: CDR1 SNHLY, CDR2 FYNNEI. Trimming stripped 6 bases from V and 5 bases from J, with 7 bases between. CDR3 length equals 11 residues. The CDR3: CASRSVETQYF. The DNA for the CDR3 is TGTGCCAGCAGGAGCGTCGAGACCCAGTACTTC.

The chain joins TRBV5-4 to TRBJ2-6; no clear D. The V end was cut by 5 bases, the J end by 7 bases, with 7 bases between. CDR1 SGHNT and CDR2 YYREEE come from the germline V gene (reference sequence). The CDR3 spans 12 residues. The CDR3 DNA reads TGTGCCAGCAGATTTGGAGCCAACGTCCTGACTTTC. Translation: CASRFGANVLTF.

The genes are TRBV23-1 and TRBJ2-6, with D perhaps matching TRBD1 (5 bases). TRBV23-1 is classed as an ORF, of uncertain function. This CDR3 contains 19 residues. V lost 4 bases and J lost 0, with 19 bases in between. The CDR3, as DNA: TGCGCCAGCAGTCGAAAGTCGAGGACATGGTGCTCTGGGGCCAACGTCCTGACTTTC. Translation: CASSRKSRTWCSGANVLTF.

This clone was detected a few times. This chain connects TRBV3-1 (or the pseudogene TRBV3-2) to TRBJ2-2; 10 bases align to TRBD2. Germline trimming cut 5 bases from V and 4 bases from J; bases unmatched to any gene: 7. CDR1 is LGHDT and CDR2 is YNNKEL in the germline V gene (reference sequence). The CDR3 runs to 16 residues. The CDR3 loop reads CASSYKRGGLTGELFF. The CDR3 region has the DNA TGTGCCAGCAGCTACAAGCGGGGGGGCCTCACCGGGGAGCTGTTTTTT.

This clone was seen only a few times. The rearrangement uses TRBV7-7 and TRBJ2-3; maybe TRBD2 (5 bases). V shed 0 bases and J shed 5 bases, with 6 bases lying between them. This CDR3 is 13 amino acids long. Germline CDR1 reads SSHAT; CDR2 reads FNYEAQ (reference sequence). The DNA for the CDR3 is TGTGCCAGCAGCTTAGCACGGGGAGATACGCAGTATTTT. It codes for CASSLARGDTQYF.

This chain joins TRBV10-3 and TRBJ1-1; D not resolved. Germline V gives CDR1 ENHRY, CDR2 SYGVKD. V lost 6 bases and J lost 0, with 8 bases in between. This CDR3 region has 13 residues. CDR3 sequence (DNA): TGTGCCATCAGCCGGACGGTGAACACTGAAGCTTTCTTT. Protein product: CAISRTVNTEAFF.

The chain employs TRBV5-4 and TRBJ1-2; TRBD1 matches at 7 bases. The CDR3 runs to 14 residues. Losses at the gene ends were 4 bases for V and 3 bases for J; bases not matched to a gene: 6. Germline CDR1 is SGHNT and CDR2 is YYREEE (reference sequence). Here the CDR3 reads CASSGNRGDYGYTF. CDR3 in DNA: TGTGCCAGCAGCGGAAACAGGGGAGACTATGGCTACACCTTC.

The chain joins TRBV7-9 to TRBJ2-2, with D perhaps TRBD2 (6 bases). The V end was cut by 7 bases, the J end by 3 bases, with 18 bases between. Germline V gene sequence: CDR1 SEHNR, CDR2 FQNEAQ (reference sequence). This CDR3 has 16 residues. DNA of the CDR3: TGTGCCAGCACCACACAAAGGAGGGAGGACACCGGGGAGCTGTTTTTT. Amino acid sequence: CASTTQRREDTGELFF.

This clone was seen only once. The CDR3 loop reads CASSSIDRTEAFF. The CDR3 DNA reads TGTGCCAGCAGTTCCATCGACCGCACTGAAGCTTTCTTT. The chain couples TRBV6-6 to TRBJ1-1; D remains unclear. The CDR3 sequence is 13 residues long. Germline CDR1 is MNHNY and CDR2 is SVGAGI (reference sequence). Trimming removed 4 bases at V and 4 bases at J, with 10 bases between.

The J gene is TRBJ2-2, the V gene TRBV29-1; 8 bases align to TRBD2. CDR3 length: 13 amino acids. CDR1 and CDR2 from the germline V gene are SQVTM and ANQGSEA. With 4 bases clipped from V and 8 bases from J, the junction kept 6 bases outside the gene matches. CDR3 nucleotide sequence: TGCAGCGTTGGGACTAGCTCATGGGGGGAGCTGTTTTTT. This encodes CSVGTSSWGELFF.

This chain connects TRBV7-9 to TRBJ2-1, with 10 bases aligning to TRBD2. Germline CDR1 reads SEHNR; CDR2 reads FQNEAQ (reference sequence). V lost 5 bases and J lost 9; bases outside the gene matches: 16. This CDR3 contains 17 residues. CDR3 region: CASSSQSSSGRHGEQFF. CDR3 coding DNA: TGTGCCAGCAGCAGCCAAAGTAGTAGCGGGAGGCATGGTGAGCAGTTCTTC.

The rearrangement uses TRBV12-3 or TRBV12-4 and TRBJ1-2; 7 bases agree with TRBD1. V was pared by 5 bases and J by 10 bases, with 4 bases of the junction left unmatched. There are 11 residues in the CDR3. CDR3 amino acids: CASSPQGFYTF. The CDR3 bases are TGTGCCAGCAGTCCACAGGGGTTCTACACCTTC.

The chain couples TRBV20-1 to TRBJ2-1; D possibly corresponds to TRBD2 (5 bases). Trimming pared 0 bases from V and 9 bases from J, leaving 6 bases between. CDR1 is DFQATT and CDR2 is SNEGSKA in the germline V gene (reference sequence). The CDR3 is 11 amino acids. CDR3 nucleotide sequence: TGCAGTGCTAGAGAAAGCGGTGAGCAGTTCTTC. Amino acids: CSARESGEQFF.

This CDR3 is CSVDSFQGADTQYF. Written as DNA, the CDR3 is TGCAGCGTTGATAGTTTCCAGGGCGCGGATACGCAGTATTTT. This chain links TRBV29-1 with TRBJ2-3; D may be TRBD1 (5 bases). CDR1 is SQVTM, CDR2 ANQGSEA, per germline. The CDR3 sequence is 14 residues long. Between the trimmed V and J ends, which lost 3 bases and 6 bases, there was a span of 16 bases.

V gene TRBV23-1 combines with J gene TRBJ2-5; TRBD1 matches at 8 bases. TRBV23-1 is designated an ORF whose function remains uncertain. Trimming at V came to 5 bases and at J to 2 bases, leaving 16 bases not matched to a gene. The CDR3 consists of 18 residues. The CDR3 bases are TGCGCCAGCAGTTCCCCAGGTCATTGGACAGGGCCGCAAGAGACCCAGTACTTC. Encoded protein: CASSSPGHWTGPQETQYF.

This clone came up a few times. V gene TRBV27 combines with J gene TRBJ2-7; D is undetermined. Germline lookup yields CDR1 MNHEY and CDR2 SMNVEV (reference sequence). The CDR3 runs to 13 residues. Trimming took off 3 bases at V and 2 bases at J, with 8 bases between the two ends. In DNA form, the CDR3 reads TGTGCCAGCAGTTTGTCACAGCCCTACGAGCAGTACTTC. Translating it yields CASSLSQPYEQYF.

This clone has a handful of counts. The chain combines TRBV6-4 with TRBJ2-2; D is perhaps TRBD1 (5 bases). V was cut by 4 bases and J by 1 base, with 7 bases left in between. This CDR3 region has 14 residues. From germline, CDR1 is MRHNA and CDR2 SNTAGT. The CDR3 region has the DNA TGTGCCAGCAGTGCGCAGGGGAACACCGGGGAGCTGTTTTTT. The encoded protein is CASSAQGNTGELFF.

The chain has TRBV2 and TRBJ2-1; 7 nucleotides agree with TRBD2. CDR1 is SNHLY, CDR2 FYNNEI, per germline. Trimming at V came to 4 bases and at J to 7 bases, leaving 10 bases not matched to a gene. The CDR3 covers 15 residues. The CDR3 nucleotides are TGTGCCAGCAGTGTCGAAGCGGGACCGGGTAATGAGCAGTTCTTC. Translation gives CASSVEAGPGNEQFF.

V usage is TRBV20-1 and J usage is TRBJ1-1; no firm D call. Trimming took 6 bases from V and 0 from J, leaving 23 bases between them. CDR3 length: 17 amino acids. Per germline, CDR1 DFQATT and CDR2 SNEGSKA (reference sequence). In DNA form, the CDR3 reads TGCAGTGCGAGTGGCATGGTCCGTTTTACCCTGAACACTGAAGCTTTCTTT. Translation gives CSASGMVRFTLNTEAFF.

This clone was recorded a few times. The chain combines TRBV2 with TRBJ1-1, with D unclear. Germline V gene data show CDR1 as SNHLY and CDR2 as FYNNEI. The V end lost 4 bases, the J end lost 8 bases, and 11 bases lay between the germline ends. The CDR3 is 12 residues long. The DNA of the CDR3 is TGTGCCAGCAGTGCTCAGGCGTCAGAAGCTTTCTTT. Translation: CASSAQASEAFF.

This chain uses TRBV29-1 with TRBJ1-5, with unresolved D. Germline V CDR1 and CDR2: SQVTM, ANQGSEA. CDR3 length: 12 amino acids. Trimming cost V 4 bases and J 4 bases, with 8 bases left between them. The CDR3 sequence is CSVGAENQPQHF. The CDR3 nucleotides are TGCAGCGTTGGGGCAGAGAATCAGCCCCAGCATTTT. Combining the CDR3 with reference TRBV29-1 and TRBJ1-5 gives the whole variable domain SAVISQKPSRDICQRGTSLTIQCQVDSQVTMMFWYRQQPGQSLTLIATANQGSEATYESGFVIDKFPISRPNLTFSTLTVSNMSPEDSSIYLCSVGAENQPQHFGDGTRLSIL.